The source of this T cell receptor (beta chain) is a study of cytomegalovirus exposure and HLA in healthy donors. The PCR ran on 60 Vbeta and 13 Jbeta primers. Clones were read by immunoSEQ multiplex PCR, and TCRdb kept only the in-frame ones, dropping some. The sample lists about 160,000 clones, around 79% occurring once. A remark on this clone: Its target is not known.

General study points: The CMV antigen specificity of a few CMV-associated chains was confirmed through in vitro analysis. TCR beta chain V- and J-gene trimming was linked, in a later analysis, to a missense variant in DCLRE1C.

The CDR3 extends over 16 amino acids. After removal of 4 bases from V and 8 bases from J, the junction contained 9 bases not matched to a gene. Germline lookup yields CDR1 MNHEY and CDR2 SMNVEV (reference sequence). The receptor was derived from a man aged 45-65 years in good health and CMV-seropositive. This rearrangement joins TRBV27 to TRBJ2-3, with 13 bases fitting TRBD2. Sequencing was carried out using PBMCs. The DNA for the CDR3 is TGTGCCAGCAGTTCCCTACTAGCGGGAGGGCCGGGTACGCAGTATTTT. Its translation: CASSSLLAGGPGTQYF.